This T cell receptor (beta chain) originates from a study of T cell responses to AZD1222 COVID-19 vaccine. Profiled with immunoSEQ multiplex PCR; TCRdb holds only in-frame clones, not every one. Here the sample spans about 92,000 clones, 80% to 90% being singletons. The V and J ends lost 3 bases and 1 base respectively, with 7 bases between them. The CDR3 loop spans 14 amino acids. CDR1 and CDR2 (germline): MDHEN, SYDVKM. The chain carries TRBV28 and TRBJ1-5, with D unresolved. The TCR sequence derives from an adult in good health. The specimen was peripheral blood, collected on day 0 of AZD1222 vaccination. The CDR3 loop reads CASSFVGSNQPQHF. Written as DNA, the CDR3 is TGTGCCAGCAGTTTCGTCGGCAGCAATCAGCCCCAGCATTTT.